Sequencing of this T cell receptor (beta chain) was carried out in a study of T cells expressing NK-cell markers. Generation of TCR beta cDNA was performed by 5'RACE template switching incorporating UMIs. TCRdb re-analyzed the 5' RACE reads; it lists each CDR3 protein once, without DNA. This repertoire includes about 450,000 distinct CDR3 sequences. The CDR3 is 14 residues long. Germline loops: CDR1 SGHNT, CDR2 YYREEE (reference sequence). Regarding this clonotype: What it recognizes is unknown.

Study-level findings and limits: As a fraction of CD8+ T cells, dominant NKG2C+ clonotypes reached roughly 1.0-7.5% in a handful of donors.

The clonotype was recovered from a woman aged 18-69 years in good health. The chain is built from TRBV5-4 and TRBJ1-6. Sequences were obtained from blood T cells: a sorted CD56 or NKG2C T cell subset, CD4+ or CD8+ T cells, or bulk PBMC T cells (not recorded which). The CDR3 reads CASSLEAAYSPLHF.